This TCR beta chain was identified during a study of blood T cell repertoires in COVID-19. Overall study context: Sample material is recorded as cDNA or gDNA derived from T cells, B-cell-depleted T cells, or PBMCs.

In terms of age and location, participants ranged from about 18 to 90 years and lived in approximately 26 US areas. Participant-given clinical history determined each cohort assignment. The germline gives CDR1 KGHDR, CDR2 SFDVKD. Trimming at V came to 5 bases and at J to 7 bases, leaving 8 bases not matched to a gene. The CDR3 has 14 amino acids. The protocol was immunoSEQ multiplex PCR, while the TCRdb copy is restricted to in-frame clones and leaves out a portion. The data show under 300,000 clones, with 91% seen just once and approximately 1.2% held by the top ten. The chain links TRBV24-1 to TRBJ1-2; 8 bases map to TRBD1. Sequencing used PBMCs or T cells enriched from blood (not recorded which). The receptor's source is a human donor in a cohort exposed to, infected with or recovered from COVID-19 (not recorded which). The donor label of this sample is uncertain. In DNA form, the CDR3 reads TGTGCCACCAGTGCAAATGGACAGGGAGGTGGCTACACCTTC. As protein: CATSANGQGGGYTF.